The 12 T cell receptor beta chains presented below share a single source sample, sequenced in a study of molecular identifiers for immune sequencing clone quantification. Each CDR3 protein is one row after TCRdb ran MiXCR on the PCR reads. Among about 320,000 distinct CDR3 sequences listed, roughly a fifth were seen once. Sequencing input: naive CD8+ T cells from blood, with Jurkat cell RNA spiked in. Subset: FACS-sorted CD8+CD4-CCR7+CD45RA+ naive T cells. Receptor source: a human donor in good health. Some libraries in this study had Jurkat cell RNA spiked in.

This clonotype was picked up many times. The chain joins TRBV5-4 to TRBJ2-3; weak D call: TRBD1 (6 bases). Per the germline V gene, CDR1 is SGHNT and CDR2 is YYREEE (reference sequence). V lost 0 bases and J lost 11, with 10 bases in between. This CDR3 comprises 12 residues. This CDR3 is CASSLAQGRQYF. The CDR3 DNA follows: TGTGCCAGCAGCTTGGCTCAGGGGAGGCAGTATTTT.

A few counts support this clonotype. The rearrangement joins TRBV13 to TRBJ2-7, with a tentative D call TRBD1 (6 bases). The V end was cut by 5 bases, the J end by 2 bases, with 16 bases between. The V gene's germline CDR1 is PRHDT and CDR2 FYEKMQ (reference sequence). CDR3 length: 15 residues. This CDR3 reads CASSPRTVSAYEQYF. The CDR3, as DNA: TGTGCCAGCAGCCCCCGGACAGTTTCTGCCTACGAGCAGTACTTC.

This clonotype was recorded many times. This chain links TRBV4-3 with TRBJ1-5; a weak D match, TRBD1 (6 bases). The V and J ends lost 0 bases and 5 bases respectively, with 17 bases between them. Looked up from germline, CDR1 is LGHNA and CDR2 is YSLEER. The CDR3 spans 17 residues. Here the CDR3 reads CASSQEPSGAFDQPQHF. In DNA, the CDR3 is TGCGCCAGCAGCCAAGAACCGTCGGGGGCGTTCGATCAGCCCCAGCATTTT.

This clonotype was seen more than once but under ten times. One junction end disagrees with the germline gene, perhaps due to a read error. The chain recombines TRBV7-2 with TRBJ2-5, with TRBD1 identical over 8 bases. This CDR3 contains 14 residues. The germline V gene has CDR1 SGHTA and CDR2 FQGNSA. CDR3: CASSGRTGQETRYF. CDR3 sequence (DNA): TGTGCCAGCAGCGGAAGGACAGGGCAAGAGACCCGGTACTTC.

In the case of this clonotype: This may be a read error, as it is one base from a much larger clone. The chain couples TRBV12-3 or TRBV12-4 to TRBJ2-7; no definite D call. CDR3 length equals 12 residues. Deletions cut 5 bases from V and 6 bases from J, with 11 bases between. This CDR3 is CASSGSTSEQYF. DNA for the CDR3: TGTGCCAGCAGTGGGTCTACGAGCGAGCAGTACTTC.

The count of this clonotype is one. Just one base apart from a much larger clone, this may be a read error. V is TRBV2 and J is TRBJ1-4; TRBD1 matches at 7 bases. From germline, CDR1 is SNHLY and CDR2 FYNNEI. CDR3 length: 16 residues. V lost 4 bases and J lost 0; bases outside the gene matches: 5. The CDR3 bases are TGTGCCAGCAGTGGAGGCAGGGGGACAACTAATGAAAAACTGTTTTTT. It translates to CASSGGRGTTNEKLFF. The whole variable domain, filled in from reference TRBV2 and TRBJ1-4, reads EPEVTQTPSHQVTQMGQEVILRCVPISNHLYFYWYRQILGQKVEFLVSFYNNEISEKSEIFDDQFSVERPDGSNFTLKIRSTKLEDSAMYFCASSGGRGTTNEKLFFGSGTQLSVL.

This sequence joins TRBV7-9 and TRBJ2-7; 9 bases are shared with TRBD2. Trimming removed 1 base from V and 9 bases from J; junction bases left unmatched: 7. This CDR3 is 14 amino acids long. Germline assignment: CDR1 SEHNR and CDR2 FQNEAQ (reference sequence). CDR3: CASSLGLAGNAQYF. Written as DNA, the CDR3 is TGTGCCAGCAGCTTAGGTCTAGCGGGGAACGCGCAGTACTTC.

The chain recombines TRBV6-2 or TRBV6-3 with TRBJ1-5, with TRBD1 matching 10 bases. The CDR3 sequence is 15 residues long. After removal of 6 bases from V and 3 bases from J, the junction contained 5 bases not matched to a gene. In germline, CDR1 is MNHEY, CDR2 SVGEGT. This chain's CDR3 is CASRGQGDPNQPQHF. The CDR3 DNA reads TGTGCCAGCAGAGGACAGGGGGATCCCAATCAGCCCCAGCATTTT.

Note on this clonotype: This may arise from a read error, as a much more abundant clone is one base away. The chain combines TRBV20-1 with TRBJ2-7, with D possibly being TRBD1 (5 bases). CDR1 DFQATT and CDR2 SNEGSKA come from the germline V gene (reference sequence). The CDR3 has 14 residues. The V end was cut by 5 bases, the J end by 6 bases, with 20 bases between. Here the CDR3 DNA reads TGCAGTGCTTGTCCCAGGGCCCAACCCTGCGAGCAGTACTTC. Translating it yields CSACPRAQPCEQYF.

Many counts were recorded for this clonotype. V gene TRBV29-1 combines with J gene TRBJ1-1, with D unclear. CDR1 SQVTM and CDR2 ANQGSEA come from the germline V gene. Trimming pared 3 bases from V and 4 bases from J, leaving 6 bases between. The CDR3 has 11 residues. The CDR3 reads CSVDFFTEAFF. The CDR3 nucleotides are TGCAGCGTTGATTTCTTCACTGAAGCTTTCTTT.

This chain connects TRBV7-9 to TRBJ2-3; D unclear. CDR1 is SEHNR, CDR2 FQNEAQ, per germline (reference sequence). Between the trimmed V and J ends, which lost 4 bases and 4 bases, there was a span of 9 bases. This CDR3 is built from 13 residues. The CDR3 loop is CASSSPLPDTQYF. The DNA for the CDR3 is TGTGCCAGCAGCTCCCCGTTGCCAGATACGCAGTATTTT.

This clonotype was found many times. The rearrangement uses TRBV30 and TRBJ2-3, with D hard to call. This CDR3 region has 11 residues. From germline, CDR1 is GTSNPN and CDR2 SVGIG (reference sequence). The V end was cut by 8 bases, the J end by 6 bases, with 12 bases between. In DNA, the CDR3 is TGTGCCGGGTTTTCAGGCGATACGCAGTATTTT. It is translated as CAGFSGDTQYF.